This T cell receptor beta chain was sequenced for a study of cytomegalovirus exposure and HLA in healthy donors. Study at large: From HLA-typed donors, an early data release held 70 million to 95 million unique TCRs. Findings of the study overall: Reportedly, TCR beta sequences accurately predicted HLA-A and HLA-B alleles in most subjects.

The CDR3 extends over 15 amino acids. After removal of 6 bases from V and 0 bases from J, the junction contained 4 bases not matched to a gene. Germline CDR1 is MDHEN and CDR2 is SYDVKM. With 60 Vbeta and 13 Jbeta primers, the PCR was carried out. Sequencing was performed with immunoSEQ multiplex PCR; in TCRdb, only in-frame clones are kept and a portion is missing. The profile shows roughly 90,000 clones, approximately 69% of them singletons. Comment on this clone: Its antigen is as yet unknown.

The chain combines TRBV28 with TRBJ1-5; 8 bases match TRBD1. The TCR comes from a young man in good health and CMV-seropositive. The sample comprised PBMCs. The CDR3 nucleotides are TGTGCCAGCAGCGACAGGGGAGGTAGCAATCAGCCCCAGCATTTT. Translated, it gives CASSDRGGSNQPQHF. Full variable domain (outside the CDR3, taken from reference TRBV28 and TRBJ1-5): DVKVTQSSRYLVKRTGEKVFLECVQDMDHENMFWYRQDPGLGLRLIYFSYDVKMKEKGDIPEGYSVSREKKERFSLILESASTNQTSMYLCASSDRGGSNQPQHFGDGTRLSIL.